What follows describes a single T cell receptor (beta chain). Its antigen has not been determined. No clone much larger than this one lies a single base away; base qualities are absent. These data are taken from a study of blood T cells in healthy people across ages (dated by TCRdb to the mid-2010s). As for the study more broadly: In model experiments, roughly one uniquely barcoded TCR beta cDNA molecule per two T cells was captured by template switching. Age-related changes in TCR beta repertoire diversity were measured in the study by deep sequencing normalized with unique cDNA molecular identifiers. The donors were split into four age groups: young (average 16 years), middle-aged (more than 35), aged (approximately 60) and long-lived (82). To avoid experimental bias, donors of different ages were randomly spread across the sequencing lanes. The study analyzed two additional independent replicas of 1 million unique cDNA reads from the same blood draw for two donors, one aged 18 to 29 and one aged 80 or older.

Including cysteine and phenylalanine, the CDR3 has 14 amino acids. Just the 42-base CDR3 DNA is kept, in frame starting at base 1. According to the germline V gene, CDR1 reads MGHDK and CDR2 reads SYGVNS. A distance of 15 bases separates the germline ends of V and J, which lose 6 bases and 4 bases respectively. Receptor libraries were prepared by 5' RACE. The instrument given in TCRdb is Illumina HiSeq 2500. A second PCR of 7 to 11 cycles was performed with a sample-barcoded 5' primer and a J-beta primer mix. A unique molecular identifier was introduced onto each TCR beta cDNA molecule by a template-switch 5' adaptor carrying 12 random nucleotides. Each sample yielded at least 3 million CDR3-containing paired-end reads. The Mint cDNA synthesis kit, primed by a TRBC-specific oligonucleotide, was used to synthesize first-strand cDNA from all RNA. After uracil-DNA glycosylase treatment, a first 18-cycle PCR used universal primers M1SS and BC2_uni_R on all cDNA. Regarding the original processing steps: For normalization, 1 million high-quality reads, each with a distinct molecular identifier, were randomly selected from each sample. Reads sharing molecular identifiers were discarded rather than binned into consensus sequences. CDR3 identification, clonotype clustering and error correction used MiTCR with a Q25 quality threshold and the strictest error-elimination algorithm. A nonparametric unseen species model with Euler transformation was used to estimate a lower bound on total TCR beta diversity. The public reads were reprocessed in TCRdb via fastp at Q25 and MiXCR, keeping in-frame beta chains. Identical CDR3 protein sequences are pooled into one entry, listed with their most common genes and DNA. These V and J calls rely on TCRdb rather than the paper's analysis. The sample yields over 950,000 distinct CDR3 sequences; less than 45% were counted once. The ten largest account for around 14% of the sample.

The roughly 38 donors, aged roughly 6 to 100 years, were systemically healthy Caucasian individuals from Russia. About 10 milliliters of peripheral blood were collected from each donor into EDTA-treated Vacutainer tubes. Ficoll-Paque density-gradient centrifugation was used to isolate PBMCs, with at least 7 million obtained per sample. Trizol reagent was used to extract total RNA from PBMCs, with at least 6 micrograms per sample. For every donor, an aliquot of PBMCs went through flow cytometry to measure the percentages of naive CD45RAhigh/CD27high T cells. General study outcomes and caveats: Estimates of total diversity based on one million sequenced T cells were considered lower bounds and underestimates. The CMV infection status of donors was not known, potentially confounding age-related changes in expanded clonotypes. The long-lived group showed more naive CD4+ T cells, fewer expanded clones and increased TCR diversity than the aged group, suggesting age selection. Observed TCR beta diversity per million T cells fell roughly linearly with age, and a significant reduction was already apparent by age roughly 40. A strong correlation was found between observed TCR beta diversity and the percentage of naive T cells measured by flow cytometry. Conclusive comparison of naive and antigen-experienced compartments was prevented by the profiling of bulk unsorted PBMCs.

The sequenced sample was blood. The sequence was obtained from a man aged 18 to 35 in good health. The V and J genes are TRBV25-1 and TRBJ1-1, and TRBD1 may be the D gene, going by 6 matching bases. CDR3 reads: CASSHAGVGTEAFF. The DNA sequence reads TGTGCCAGCAGCCATGCAGGGGTAGGCACTGAAGCTTTCTTT.